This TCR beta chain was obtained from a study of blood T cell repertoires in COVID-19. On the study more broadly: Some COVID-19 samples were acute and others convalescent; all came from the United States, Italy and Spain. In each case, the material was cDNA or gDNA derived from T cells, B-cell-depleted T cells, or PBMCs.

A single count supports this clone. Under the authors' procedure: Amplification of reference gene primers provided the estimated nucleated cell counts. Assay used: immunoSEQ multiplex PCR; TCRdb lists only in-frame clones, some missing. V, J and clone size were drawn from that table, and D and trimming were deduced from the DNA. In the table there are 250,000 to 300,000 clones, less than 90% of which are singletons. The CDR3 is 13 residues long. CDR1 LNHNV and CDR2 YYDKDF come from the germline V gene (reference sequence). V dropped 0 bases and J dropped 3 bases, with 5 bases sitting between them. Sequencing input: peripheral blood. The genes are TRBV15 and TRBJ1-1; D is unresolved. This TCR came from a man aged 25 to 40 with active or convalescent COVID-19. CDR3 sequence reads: CATSRDLDTEAFF. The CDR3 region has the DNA TGTGCCACCAGCAGAGATTTAGACACTGAAGCTTTCTTT.